The rows below give T cell receptor beta chains drawn from one sample of a study of OX40 agonist ivuxolimab in advanced cancers. Libraries were prepared by immunoSEQ multiplex PCR; TCRdb keeps only in-frame clonotypes and omits some of them. The sample contains 70,000 to 85,000 clones, about 93% of which appear only once. This material consisted of CD4+ or CD8+ T cells sorted from blood, taken in a trial of the OX40 agonist ivuxolimab. Receptors were obtained from an adult with an advanced solid tumor such as melanoma, head and neck, liver or kidney cancer. Each CDR3 is given with its conserved first and last residue.

v_gene: TRBV11-2
j_gene: TRBJ2-3
CDR3aa: CASSLGGLAWDTQYF

v_gene: TRBV5-1
j_gene: TRBJ2-1
CDR3aa: CASSLIGTGVEVEQFF

v_gene: TRBV21-1
j_gene: TRBJ2-3
CDR3aa: CASSKARQSLPPDTQYF

v_gene: TRBV11-2
j_gene: TRBJ1-2
CDR3aa: CASSLGVVDPSYGYTF

v_gene: TRBV7-8
j_gene: TRBJ2-2
CDR3aa: CASSLAGGAGNTGELFF

v_gene: TRBV5-5
j_gene: TRBJ2-1
CDR3aa: CASSLYREPYNEQFF

v_gene: TRBV14
j_gene: TRBJ2-1
CDR3aa: CASSHGRAVAEQFF

v_gene: TRBV11-2
j_gene: TRBJ2-2
CDR3aa: CASSIGVTGELFF

v_gene: TRBV4-2
j_gene: TRBJ2-7
CDR3aa: CASSYSSGRYEQYF

v_gene: TRBV27
j_gene: TRBJ2-7
CDR3aa: CASSPPGGRDYEQYF

v_gene: TRBV2
j_gene: TRBJ2-3
CDR3aa: CASVDRVFTDTQYF

v_gene: TRBV13
j_gene: TRBJ2-7
CDR3aa: CASSFLQGEQYF

v_gene: TRBV28
j_gene: TRBJ1-5
CDR3aa: CASSSQGGFEPQHF

v_gene: TRBV9
j_gene: TRBJ2-7
CDR3aa: CASSLDLGEQYF

v_gene: TRBV19
j_gene: TRBJ2-7
CDR3aa: CASSIETGYSYEQYF

v_gene: TRBV11-3
j_gene: NA
CDR3aa: CASSSFPGLAAGGNEQYF

v_gene: TRBV13
j_gene: TRBJ2-7
CDR3aa: CASSFQLGEQYF

v_gene: TRBV10-3
j_gene: TRBJ1-2
CDR3aa: CAISESWGDYGYTF

v_gene: TRBV6-4
j_gene: TRBJ2-2
CDR3aa: CASTPMNTGELFF

v_gene: TRBV28
j_gene: TRBJ2-7
CDR3aa: CASSLVYEQYF

v_gene: TRBV7-9
j_gene: TRBJ2-1
CDR3aa: CASSISGGLYNEQFF

v_gene: TRBV11-3
j_gene: TRBJ1-1
CDR3aa: CASSLGGQNTEAFF

v_gene: TRBV7-2
j_gene: TRBJ2-7
CDR3aa: CASSPLGGRTYEQYF

v_gene: TRBV7-9
j_gene: TRBJ1-1
CDR3aa: CASSFSGANTEAFF

v_gene: TRBV15
j_gene: TRBJ2-5
CDR3aa: CATSSPPRGEETQYF

v_gene: TRBV28
j_gene: TRBJ2-5
CDR3aa: CASSEGRFQETQYF

v_gene: TRBV9
j_gene: TRBJ1-2
CDR3aa: CASSVRTGSGYTF

v_gene: TRBV4-1
j_gene: TRBJ2-1
CDR3aa: CASSPHLDSYNEQFF